This T cell receptor (beta chain) emerged from a study of blood T cell repertoires in COVID-19. In the authors' workflow: Quantification of nucleated cells was approximated via reference gene primer amplification. Clones were sequenced by immunoSEQ multiplex PCR, and TCRdb holds only the in-frame ones, with some missing. The D gene and trimming were derived from the DNA, and the V and J assignments and clone size from that table. This sample has roughly 220,000 clones, with almost 90% found just once. This clone was picked up one time. Losses at the gene ends were 0 bases for V and 3 bases for J; bases not matched to a gene: 5. Germline V gene sequence: CDR1 LGHDT, CDR2 YNNKEL (reference sequence). The CDR3 covers 16 residues. Individuals in the exposed group had encountered a COVID-19 case within 2 weeks preceding study entry.

The material sequenced was PBMCs or T cells enriched from blood (not recorded which). This TCR came from a man aged 25-45 years who had been exposed to COVID-19. V gene TRBV3-1 (or the pseudogene TRBV3-2) combines with J gene TRBJ2-5, with 9 bases that match TRBD2. Here the CDR3 DNA reads TGTGCCAGCAGCCAAGATGTGGTAGCGGGGGAAGAGACCCAGTACTTC. Translating it yields CASSQDVVAGEETQYF.